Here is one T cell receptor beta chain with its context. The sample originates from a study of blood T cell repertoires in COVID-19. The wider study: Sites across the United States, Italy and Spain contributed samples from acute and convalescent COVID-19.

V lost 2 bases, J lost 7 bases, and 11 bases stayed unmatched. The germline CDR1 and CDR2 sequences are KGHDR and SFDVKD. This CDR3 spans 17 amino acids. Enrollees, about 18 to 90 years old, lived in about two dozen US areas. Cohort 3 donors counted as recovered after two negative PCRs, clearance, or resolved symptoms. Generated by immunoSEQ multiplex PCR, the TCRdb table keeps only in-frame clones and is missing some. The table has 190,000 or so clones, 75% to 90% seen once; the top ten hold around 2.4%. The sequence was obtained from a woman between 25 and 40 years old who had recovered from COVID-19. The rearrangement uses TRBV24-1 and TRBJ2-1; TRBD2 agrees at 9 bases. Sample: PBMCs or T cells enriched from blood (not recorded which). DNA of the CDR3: TGTGCCACCAGTGATTCCGGAACTTTAGCGGGAGAGAATGAGCAGTTCTTC. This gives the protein CATSDSGTLAGENEQFF.